These T cell receptor beta chains were read from a single sample in a study of PD-1 blockade in classical Hodgkin lymphoma. TCRdb keeps only in-frame clones here, not all; method: immunoSEQ multiplex PCR. This sample has roughly 13,000 clones, with roughly 80% found just once. The sample was peripheral blood mononuclear cells (PBMCs), taken before the second cycle of nivolumab. The receptor source for this set is a human donor with classical Hodgkin lymphoma. Each CDR3 is given with its conserved first and last residue. D genes are given only for firm matches. Clone size, where shown, is once, few, many, or a class for clones that have expanded.

j_call,v_call,clone_size,d_call,cdr3_nt,cdr3_aa
TRBJ2-5,TRBV11-3,.,.,TGTGCCAGCAGCTTAAATCCACAGACAGAGACCCAGTACTTC,CASSLNPQTETQYF
TRBJ1-4,TRBV28,.,.,TGTGCCAGCAGTTCACTAAGGGCAGGGCCTAATGAAAAACTGTTTTTT,CASSSLRAGPNEKLFF
TRBJ1-6,TRBV7-3,.,.,TGTGCCAGCAGCTTAGTGGTGGATTCACCCCTCCACTTT,CASSLVVDSPLHF
TRBJ2-3,TRBV5-5,.,.,TGTGCCAGCAGCTTGTATCACCGCACAGATACGCAGTATTTT,CASSLYHRTDTQYF
TRBJ2-5,TRBV6-6,.,.,TGTGCCAGCCTGGGGGTAAAAGAGACCCAGTACTTC,CASLGVKETQYF
TRBJ1-1,TRBV10-1,few,.,TGCGCCAGCCTAGGGTGCCGGGTCGGTCGAAGGACTGAAGCTTTCTTT,CASLGCRVGRRTEAFF
TRBJ1-5,TRBV7-2,few,.,TGTGCCAGCAGCTTAGATTGGGGGATGGGTCAGCCCCAGCATTTT,CASSLDWGMGQPQHF
TRBJ1-1,TRBV7-9,.,TRBD1,TGTGCCAGCAGCTTAGTCCCAGGGGGCACTGAAGCTTTCTTT,CASSLVPGGTEAFF
TRBJ2-7,TRBV12-2,.,.,TGTGCAAGTCGCTTTGGGAGGCACTACGAGCAGTACTTC,CASRFGRHYEQYF
TRBJ2-1,TRBV5-1,.,TRBD1,TGCGCCAGCAGCTTGAGGACAGGGGGTGAGCAGTTCTTC,CASSLRTGGEQFF
TRBJ2-7,TRBV29-1,.,TRBD1,TGCAGCGTAGAGACAGGGGTCGAGCAGTACTTC,CSVETGVEQYF
TRBJ1-2,TRBV9,few,TRBD1,TGTGCCAGCAGCGTGGGACAGAACTATGGCTACACCTTC,CASSVGQNYGYTF
TRBJ2-7,TRBV4-3,.,TRBD1,TGCGCCACGGCTTCCGGGACAGGGTATGGCGAGCAGTACTTC,CATASGTGYGEQYF
TRBJ2-1,TRBV19,.,.,TGTGCCAGTAGTATATCCGGGACCTACAATGAGCAGTTCTTC,CASSISGTYNEQFF
TRBJ1-1,TRBV28,.,.,TGTGCCAGCAGTCCCGGTTCGTGGGAAGCTTTCTTT,CASSPGSWEAFF
TRBJ2-7,TRBV5-5,.,TRBD1,TGTGCCAGCAGCTGGCCCCCGGGACAGGGTCTCCACGAGCAGTACTTC,CASSWPPGQGLHEQYF
TRBJ2-1,TRBV7-2,.,TRBD1,TGTGCCAGCAGCCAAGGACAGGGGGCTTACAATGAGCAGTTCTTC,CASSQGQGAYNEQFF
TRBJ1-1,TRBV6-5,.,.,TGTGCCAGCAACAGGGATCGGGGCTGGACTGAAGCTTTCTTT,CASNRDRGWTEAFF
TRBJ2-1,TRBV9,.,.,TGTGCCAGCAGCGTACAGGGTAGCTCCTACAATGAGCAGTTCTTC,CASSVQGSSYNEQFF
TRBJ1-1,TRBV28,.,TRBD1,TGTGCCAGCCACAGGGGTTCGAACACTGAAGCTTTCTTT,CASHRGSNTEAFF
TRBJ2-7,TRBV6-5,.,.,TGTGCCAGCAGTTACTCGGCTAGCAGCCTCTACGAGCAGTACTTC,CASSYSASSLYEQYF
TRBJ2-5,TRBV5-1,.,TRBD2,TGCGCCAGCAGCCGGGGACTAGCGGCAGCGGCGACCCAGTACTTC,CASSRGLAAAATQYF
TRBJ2-5,TRBV7-2,.,.,TGTGCCAGCAGCTATTTTGGGGGGAGGGAGACCCAGTACTTC,CASSYFGGRETQYF
TRBJ1-6,TRBV2,few,.,TGTGCCAGCAGGGGAGGGTATAATTCACCCCTCCACTTT,CASRGGYNSPLHF
TRBJ2-7,TRBV9,.,.,TGTGCCAGCAGCGTAGGGGGGACCTACGAGCAGTACTTC,CASSVGGTYEQYF
TRBJ1-3,TRBV5-4,.,.,TGTGCCAGCAGCTTGACAGGGGGAAACACCATATATTTT,CASSLTGGNTIYF
TRBJ1-1,TRBV9,.,TRBD1,TGTGCCAGCAGCGTGGGGGACAGGGTGATATACACTGAAGCTTTCTTT,CASSVGDRVIYTEAFF
TRBJ2-1,TRBV7-2,.,.,TGTGCCAGCAGCTTACCTAGCGTGAATGAGCAGTTCTTC,CASSLPSVNEQFF
TRBJ1-3,TRBV28,.,.,TGTGCCAGCACTTCAACGATCTCTGGAAACACCATATATTTT,CASTSTISGNTIYF
TRBJ1-4,TRBV5-4,.,TRBD1,TGTGCCAGCAGCGTACAGGGGGGAGGTGGTGAAAAACTGTTTTTT,CASSVQGGGGEKLFF
TRBJ2-2,TRBV7-2,.,TRBD2,TGTGCCAGCAGCTGGAGCGGGGGGGCCGGGGAGCTGTTTTTT,CASSWSGGAGELFF
TRBJ2-2,TRBV5-4,.,TRBD2,TGTGCCAGCAGCTTGCTACTAGCGTCCCACACCGGGGAGCTGTTTTTT,CASSLLLASHTGELFF
TRBJ2-3,TRBV19,few,TRBD2,TGTGCCAGTAGTACGGGAGGGACTAGCGGGGAGATACTGACAACTAGCACAGATACGCAGTATTTT,CASSTGGTSGEILTTSTDTQYF
TRBJ1-1,TRBV27,.,.,TGTGCCAGCAGTCCGATTCAGGTCACTGAAGCTTTCTTT,CASSPIQVTEAFF
TRBJ1-5,TRBV2,few,.,TGTGCCAGCACCCATCACAATCAGCCCCAGCATTTT,CASTHHNQPQHF
TRBJ1-5,TRBV7-8,.,TRBD1,TGTGCCAGCACACGGGACAGTGGAAGCTCAAATCAGCCCCAGCATTTT,CASTRDSGSSNQPQHF
TRBJ2-1,TRBV11-2,.,.,TGTGCCAGCAGCGGTTTAAGGGGGGGCGTGAATGAGCAGTTCTTC,CASSGLRGGVNEQFF
TRBJ1-2,TRBV5-1,.,.,TGCGCCAGCAGCTTGAGTCAGAACTATGGCTACACCTTC,CASSLSQNYGYTF
TRBJ1-1,TRBV2,.,.,TGTGCCAGCTTAAGTAACAGGGTGACTGAAGCTTTCTTT,CASLSNRVTEAFF